Following are 14 T cell receptor beta chains from one sample sequenced in a study of blood T cell repertoires in COVID-19. Assay used: immunoSEQ multiplex PCR; TCRdb lists only in-frame clones, some missing. The sample lists 350,000 to 450,000 clones, approximately 86% seen once, with roughly 7.2% in the top ten. The specimen was peripheral blood. The origin of the receptors is a woman in her sixties with COVID-19, enrolled during active disease.

CDR3 bases: TGCGCCAGCAATCGAGCGGGTTACTCCTACAATGAGCAGTTCTTC. Residues: CASNRAGYSYNEQFF. This sequence joins TRBV5-1 and TRBJ2-1; D is perhaps TRBD2 (6 bases). Germline loops: CDR1 SGHRS, CDR2 YFSETQ. Trimming left V 6 bases short and J 0 bases short, with 13 bases between. The CDR3 has 15 amino acids.

The rearrangement uses TRBV6-2 or TRBV6-3 and TRBJ1-4, with D uncertain. Germline V CDR1 and CDR2: MNHEY, SVGEGT. This CDR3 has 13 residues. Trimming stripped 5 bases from V and 7 bases from J, with 11 bases between. The CDR3 sequence: CASSGGWGEKLFF. Here the CDR3 DNA reads TGTGCCAGCAGTGGAGGATGGGGTGAAAAACTGTTTTTT.

The chain is built from TRBV28 and TRBJ1-5; the match to TRBD1 covers 7 bases. The CDR3 is 15 amino acids. J lost 8 bases, V lost 4 bases, and 11 bases had no gene match. Germline V CDR1 and CDR2: MDHEN, SYDVKM. The CDR3 nucleotides read TGTGCCAGCAGTTCTGCGGCAGGGACAGCTAAGCCCCAGCATTTT. It yields the protein CASSSAAGTAKPQHF.

CDR3 region: CASSLGLGANSGANVLTF. In DNA form, the CDR3 reads TGTGCCAGCAGCTTAGGTCTGGGAGCAAACTCTGGGGCCAACGTCCTGACTTTC. The chain combines TRBV11-2 with TRBJ2-6, with a possible D match to TRBD2 (5 bases). The CDR3 has 18 amino acids. Trimming left V 1 base short and J 0 bases short, with 13 bases between. Germline CDR1 is SGHAT and CDR2 is FQNNGV.

V and J are TRBV11-2 and TRBJ2-3, with 8 bases aligning to TRBD2. The CDR3 is 15 residues long. The germline V gene encodes CDR1 SGHAT and CDR2 FQNNGV. J lost 2 bases, V lost 3 bases, and 4 bases had no gene match. CDR3 sequence (DNA): TGTGCCAGCAGCTTTAGCGGGACCTACACAGATACGCAGTATTTT. The encoded protein is CASSFSGTYTDTQYF.

The CDR3 DNA reads TGTGCCAGCGAGGAGGTTGTGGGAGAGCAGTACTTC. Its protein product is CASEEVVGEQYF. This rearrangement joins TRBV2 to TRBJ2-7; a weak D match, TRBD2 (5 bases). Germline-derived CDR1 and CDR2 are SNHLY and FYNNEI. V was pared by 8 bases and J by 7 bases, with 15 bases between. CDR3 length: 12 amino acids.

This chain connects TRBV5-1 to TRBJ2-7; 12 nucleotides agree with TRBD2. In germline, CDR1 is SGHRS, CDR2 YFSETQ. V shed 2 bases and J 6 bases; nucleotides not matched to a gene: 9. The CDR3 is 16 amino acids. The CDR3 region is CASSLLAGGRVSEQYF. CDR3 DNA: TGCGCCAGCAGCTTACTAGCGGGGGGCCGTGTTTCCGAGCAGTACTTC.

The rearrangement links TRBV7-8 to TRBJ2-3, with a possible D match to TRBD1 (5 bases). Germline V gives CDR1 SGHVS, CDR2 FQNEAQ. This CDR3 has 15 amino acids. The V end lost 3 bases, the J end lost 3 bases, and 13 bases lay between the germline ends. The CDR3 sequence is CASSFKGMKTDTQYF. The DNA for the CDR3 is TGTGCCAGCAGCTTCAAGGGGATGAAAACAGATACGCAGTATTTT.

The rearrangement joins TRBV11-3 to TRBJ2-7; D is unresolved. Germline-derived CDR1 and CDR2 are SGHNT and YENEEA. V lost 5 bases to trimming and J lost 7 bases, with 15 bases between them. There are 13 residues in the CDR3. The CDR3 loop reads CASSPYGLEEQYF. For the CDR3, the DNA is TGTGCCAGCAGCCCCTATGGTCTAGAGGAGCAGTACTTC. Full variable domain (remainder filled in from reference TRBV11-3 and TRBJ2-7): EAGVVQSPRYKIIEKKQPVAFWCNPISGHNTLYWYLQNLGQGPELLIRYENEEAVDDSQLPKDRFSAERLKGVDSTLKIQPAELGDSAVYLCASSPYGLEEQYFGPGTRLTVT.

This chain uses TRBV4-1 with TRBJ1-2; TRBD1 aligns across 8 bases. With V trimmed by 5 bases and J by 6 bases, 11 bases remained unmatched. There are 15 residues in the CDR3. Germline CDR1 and CDR2: MGHRA and YSYEKL. DNA of the CDR3: TGCGCCAGCAGCACCCCCGGAGCAGGGGGCAATGGCTACACCTTC. Translation: CASSTPGAGGNGYTF.

About this clone: Additional DNA sequences in this sample encode the identical CDR3. The chain recombines TRBV30 with TRBJ2-7, with D hard to call. Germline V lookup: CDR1 GTSNPN, CDR2 SVGIG (reference sequence). This CDR3 has 12 residues. V was clipped by 0 bases and J by 4 bases, with 7 bases between them. The chain's CDR3 is CAWSVLGYEQYF. CDR3 in DNA: TGTGCCTGGAGTGTACTCGGGTACGAGCAGTACTTC.

The CDR3 nucleotides read TGTGCCAGCACAGACAGGGGGAAACAGCCCCAGCATTTT. Its translation: CASTDRGKQPQHF. This chain connects TRBV2 to TRBJ1-5; 9 nucleotides agree with TRBD1. Germline lookup yields CDR1 SNHLY and CDR2 FYNNEI. After removal of 7 bases from V and 7 bases from J, the junction contained 5 bases not matched to a gene. This CDR3 contains 13 residues.

The chain combines TRBV10-3 with TRBJ2-5; 8 nucleotides agree with TRBD1. The V gene's germline CDR1 is ENHRY and CDR2 SYGVKD. V shed 8 bases, J shed 4 bases, and the junction held 6 bases outside the gene matches. This CDR3 is built from 13 residues. The CDR3 loop is CAIGGQGVETQYF. CDR3 nucleotide sequence: TGTGCCATCGGTGGACAGGGAGTAGAGACCCAGTACTTC.

The chain has TRBV5-1 and TRBJ2-3; 8 nucleotides agree with TRBD1. The V gene's germline CDR1 is SGHRS and CDR2 YFSETQ. The CDR3 has 15 amino acids. V lost 4 bases to trimming and J lost 1 base; unmatched junction nucleotides: 5. The CDR3 protein is CASSIGQGGTDTQYF. Here the CDR3 DNA reads TGCGCCAGCAGCATAGGACAGGGCGGCACAGATACGCAGTATTTT.